Presented here are 11 T cell receptor beta chains from one specimen sequenced in a study of spatial heterogeneity in lung cancer. Time point here: sample taken at primary tumor resection. The input material, whole RNA from tumor, nontumor lung or frozen PBMC, was sequenced unsorted. MiXCR was run by TCRdb on the 5' RACE reads, yielding one entry per CDR3 protein. The table shows roughly 80,000 distinct CDR3 sequences, with around 12% occurring only once. The sample here was PBMCs, taken at surgery. All receptors derive from a male donor with early-stage non-small cell lung cancer.

This clonotype was recorded at least ten times. The rearrangement joins TRBV10-3 to TRBJ1-2; D is perhaps TRBD1 (5 bases). Between the trimmed V and J ends, which lost 10 bases and 3 bases, there was a span of 12 bases. Per the germline V gene, CDR1 is ENHRY and CDR2 is SYGVKD. There are 12 residues in the CDR3. CDR3 residues: CATGARDYGYTF. CDR3 sequence (DNA): TGTGCCACCGGGGCCAGAGACTATGGCTACACCTTC.

The chain employs TRBV24-1 and TRBJ1-5; D remains ambiguous. In germline, CDR1 is KGHDR, CDR2 SFDVKD. This CDR3 contains 20 residues. Trimming stripped 3 bases from V and 1 base from J, with 24 bases between. As DNA, the CDR3 is TGTGCCACCAGTGATGACCCCCCCGTAAGGGTCCTCCACAGCAATCAGCCCCAGCATTTT. Its protein is CATSDDPPVRVLHSNQPQHF.

This clonotype was seen a few times. The V and J genes are TRBV6-6 and TRBJ1-1; D gene uncertain. Germline CDR1 reads MNHNY; CDR2 reads SVGAGI (reference sequence). V lost 2 bases, J lost 6 bases, and 16 bases lay in between. The CDR3 extends over 15 amino acids. The CDR3 protein is CASSYPLGRESEAFF. For the CDR3, the DNA is TGTGCCAGCAGTTACCCCCTCGGGAGGGAGTCTGAAGCTTTCTTT.

In this sample, this clonotype turned up many times. This chain uses TRBV7-3 with TRBJ2-3, with D possibly being TRBD2 (5 bases). Trimming removed 2 bases from V and 0 bases from J, with 9 bases in between. CDR3 length: 15 residues. Germline CDR1 and CDR2: SGHTA and FQGTGA. The CDR3: CASSLAGDSTDTQYF. The CDR3 region has the DNA TGTGCCAGCAGCTTAGCGGGTGATAGCACAGATACGCAGTATTTT.

The table lists this clonotype with a few counts. The chain combines TRBV7-9 with TRBJ2-3; perhaps D is TRBD1 or TRBD2 (5 bases each). V was pared by 5 bases and J by 4 bases, with 13 bases between. The CDR3 has 14 residues. CDR1 and CDR2 from the germline V gene are SEHNR and FQNEAQ (reference sequence). CDR3 sequence (DNA): TGTGCCAGCAGCAAACCTACGGGGCCAGATACGCAGTATTTT. As protein: CASSKPTGPDTQYF.

This clonotype appeared a few times. This sequence joins TRBV29-1 and TRBJ1-1; 8 bases match TRBD1. This CDR3 has 12 amino acids. The ends lost 6 bases at V and 3 bases at J; junction bases unmatched: 3. In germline, CDR1 is SQVTM, CDR2 ANQGSEA. DNA for the CDR3: TGCAGCGTCACGGACAGGGACACTGAAGCTTTCTTT. Protein sequence: CSVTDRDTEAFF. The whole variable domain, remainder taken from reference TRBV29-1 and TRBJ1-1, is SAVISQKPSRDICQRGTSLTIQCQVDSQVTMMFWYRQQPGQSLTLIATANQGSEATYESGFVIDKFPISRPNLTFSTLTVSNMSPEDSSIYLCSVTDRDTEAFFGQGTRLTVV.

The rearrangement joins TRBV29-1 to TRBJ2-5; D is possibly TRBD1 (6 bases). CDR1 is SQVTM, CDR2 ANQGSEA, per germline. With 4 bases removed from V and 8 bases from J, the gap between germline ends came to 17 bases. The CDR3 extends over 13 amino acids. The CDR3 DNA follows: TGCAGCGTTGTTAACCCGAACAGGGAAACCCAGTACTTC. Protein: CSVVNPNRETQYF.

The CDR3 is CASSYSPGRGREVYEQYF. The DNA for the CDR3 is TGTGCCAGCAGTTACTCGCCCGGGAGAGGGCGGGAGGTCTACGAGCAGTACTTC. The genes are TRBV6-2 or TRBV6-3 and TRBJ2-7; 8 bases are shared with TRBD2. Germline trimming cut 0 bases from V and 3 bases from J; bases unmatched to any gene: 13. This CDR3 contains 18 residues. The germline CDR1 and CDR2 sequences are MNHEY and SVGEGT.

The chain links TRBV19 to TRBJ1-1; perhaps TRBD1 as D (5 bases). CDR1 LNHDA and CDR2 SQIVND come from the germline V gene (reference sequence). Trimming took off 5 bases at V and 4 bases at J, with 20 bases between the two ends. This CDR3 has 16 residues. DNA for the CDR3: TGTGCCAGTAGTCTCAGACAGACCTGGGAGGCCACTGAAGCTTTCTTT. It yields the protein CASSLRQTWEATEAFF.

Ten or more counts support this clonotype. V and J are TRBV5-1 and TRBJ2-7; 9 positions match TRBD1. The junction had 6 bases not matched to a gene; V was cut back by 8 bases and J by 0 bases. The length of the CDR3 is 14 residues. Looked up from germline, CDR1 is SGHRS and CDR2 is YFSETQ. CDR3 coding DNA: TGCGCCAGTCAACCGGGACAGGGCTCCTACGAGCAGTACTTC. It encodes CASQPGQGSYEQYF.

In its sample, this clonotype was seen a few times. V is TRBV12-3 or TRBV12-4 and J is TRBJ2-5, with a possible D match to TRBD2 (5 bases). With 5 bases removed from V and 4 bases from J, the gap between germline ends came to 5 bases. The CDR3 has 11 amino acids. This CDR3 is CASSGGETQYF. The CDR3 DNA is TGTGCCAGCAGTGGAGGAGAGACCCAGTACTTC.